The 2 T cell receptor beta chains below come from one sample, sequenced in a study of T cells in Graves' hyperthyroidism and ophthalmopathy. The investigators amplified TCR beta CDR3 regions from RNA transcripts. With the HTBI primer set, the TCR CDR3 went through a first round of RT-PCR. In TCRdb, the multiplex PCR reads were re-called with MiXCR into one record per CDR3 protein. The sample has fewer than 350,000 distinct CDR3 sequences; around a sixth are singletons. The sequencing sample was made of blood. These receptors were taken from a woman in her forties or fifties with Graves' hyperthyroidism.

In this sample, this clonotype turned up a few times. The V and J genes are TRBV7-9 and TRBJ2-2, with D hard to call. This CDR3 has 13 residues. Germline V lookup: CDR1 SEHNR, CDR2 FQNEAQ (reference sequence). V gave up 0 bases and J gave up 9 bases, with 8 bases separating them. Here the CDR3 reads CASSLALSRELFF. The CDR3 DNA reads TGTGCCAGCAGCTTAGCGCTCAGTCGGGAGCTGTTTTTT.

This clonotype was observed a few times. This chain joins TRBV7-9 and TRBJ2-1; 7 bases line up with TRBD2. The CDR3 has 15 residues. Trimming cost V 3 bases and J 6 bases; bases outside gene matches: 8. Germline assignment: CDR1 SEHNR and CDR2 FQNEAQ (reference sequence). CDR3: CASSFEGGWINEQFF. The CDR3 DNA reads TGTGCCAGCAGCTTCGAGGGAGGGTGGATCAATGAGCAGTTCTTC.